This T cell receptor beta chain was documented in a study of blood T cell repertoires in COVID-19. Study context: The United States, Italy and Spain provided the acute and convalescent COVID-19 samples. The cDNA or gDNA used as material had been derived from T cells, B-cell-depleted T cells, or PBMCs.

This CDR3 comprises 13 residues. CDR1 is MNHEY, CDR2 SVGAGI, per germline. V lost 2 bases, J lost 8 bases, and 12 bases lay in between. Here immunoSEQ multiplex PCR was the method, and the copy in TCRdb shows in-frame clones only, minus some. The data show more than 70,000 clones, with 75% to 95% seen just once and 3.5% to 4% held by the top ten. This chain links TRBV6-5 with TRBJ1-2; tentative D call: TRBD1 (6 bases). This clonotype was obtained from a woman aged 50 to 60 in a cohort sampled during active COVID-19. The sample comprised peripheral blood. The CDR3 sequence is CASSYRAGEGYTF. The CDR3 nucleotides read TGTGCCAGCAGTTACAGGGCAGGGGAGGGCTACACCTTC.